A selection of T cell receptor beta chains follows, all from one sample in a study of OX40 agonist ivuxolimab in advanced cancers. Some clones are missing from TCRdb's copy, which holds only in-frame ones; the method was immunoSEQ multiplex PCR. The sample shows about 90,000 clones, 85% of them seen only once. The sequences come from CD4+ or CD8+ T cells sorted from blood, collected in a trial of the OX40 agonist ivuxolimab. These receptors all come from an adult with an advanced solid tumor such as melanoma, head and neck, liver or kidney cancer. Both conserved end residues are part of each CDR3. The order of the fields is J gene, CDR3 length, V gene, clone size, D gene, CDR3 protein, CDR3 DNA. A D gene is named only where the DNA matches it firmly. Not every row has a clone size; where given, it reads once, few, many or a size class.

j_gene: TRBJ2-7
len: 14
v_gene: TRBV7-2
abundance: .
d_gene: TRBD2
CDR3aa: CASSRRGSPYEQYF
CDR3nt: TGTGCCAGCAGCCGGCGGGGGAGTCCCTACGAGCAGTACTTC

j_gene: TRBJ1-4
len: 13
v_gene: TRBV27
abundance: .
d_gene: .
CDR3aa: CASSLEGSEKLFF
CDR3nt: TGTGCCAGCAGTTTAGAGGGGAGTGAAAAACTGTTTTTT

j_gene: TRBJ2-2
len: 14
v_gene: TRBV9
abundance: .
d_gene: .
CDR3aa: CASSVEGATGELFF
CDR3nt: TGTGCCAGCAGCGTAGAAGGGGCCACCGGGGAGCTGTTTTTT

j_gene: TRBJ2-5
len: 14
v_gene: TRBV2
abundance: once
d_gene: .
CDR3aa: CASSASGTEETQYF
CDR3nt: TGTGCCAGCAGCGCCTCCGGGACCGAAGAGACCCAGTACTTC

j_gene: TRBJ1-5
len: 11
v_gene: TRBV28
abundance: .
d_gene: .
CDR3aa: CASSFNQPQHF
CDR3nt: TGTGCCAGCAGTTTCAATCAGCCCCAGCATTTT

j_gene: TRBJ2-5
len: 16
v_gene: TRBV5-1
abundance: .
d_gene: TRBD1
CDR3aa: CASSRRDRGRAETQYF
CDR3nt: TGCGCCAGCAGCCGAAGGGACAGGGGGCGGGCAGAGACCCAGTACTTC

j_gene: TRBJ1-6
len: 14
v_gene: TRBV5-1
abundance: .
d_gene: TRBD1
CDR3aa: CASSRWTGNSPLHF
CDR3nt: TGCGCCAGCAGCCGTTGGACAGGGAATTCACCCCTCCACTTT

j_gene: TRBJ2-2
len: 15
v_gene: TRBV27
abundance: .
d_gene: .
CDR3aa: CASSLAQGKTGELFF
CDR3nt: TGTGCCAGCAGCTTGGCGCAGGGTAAAACCGGGGAGCTGTTTTTT

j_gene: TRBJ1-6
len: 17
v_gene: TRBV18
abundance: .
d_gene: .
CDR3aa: CASSPRSAGSYNSPLHF
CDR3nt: TGTGCCAGCTCACCTCGTTCTGCTGGCTCCTATAATTCACCCCTCCACTTT

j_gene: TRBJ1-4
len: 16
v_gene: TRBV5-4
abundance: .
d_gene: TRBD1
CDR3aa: CASSFGQAGANEKLFF
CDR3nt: TGTGCCAGCAGTTTCGGACAGGCGGGGGCTAATGAAAAACTGTTTTTT

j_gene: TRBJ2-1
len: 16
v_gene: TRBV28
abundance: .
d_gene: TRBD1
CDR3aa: CASSLSAGQGGNEQFF
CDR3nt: TGTGCCAGCAGTTTATCTGCGGGACAGGGTGGGAATGAGCAGTTCTTC

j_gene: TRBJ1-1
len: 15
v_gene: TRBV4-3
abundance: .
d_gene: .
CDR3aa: CASSQDPQGVTEAFF
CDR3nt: TGCGCCAGCAGCCAAGATCCCCAGGGTGTCACTGAAGCTTTCTTT

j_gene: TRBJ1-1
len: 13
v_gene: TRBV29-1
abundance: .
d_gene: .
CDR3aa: CSVSRAGATEAFF
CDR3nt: TGCAGCGTTTCGAGGGCAGGAGCGACTGAAGCTTTCTTT

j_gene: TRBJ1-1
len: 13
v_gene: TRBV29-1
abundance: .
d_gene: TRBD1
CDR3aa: CSGQGAVGTEAFF
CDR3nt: TGCAGCGGGCAGGGGGCGGTGGGTACTGAAGCTTTCTTT

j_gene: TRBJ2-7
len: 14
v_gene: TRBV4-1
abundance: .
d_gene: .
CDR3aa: CASSQSHNSYEQYF
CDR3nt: TGCGCCAGCAGCCAAAGCCACAACTCCTACGAGCAGTACTTC

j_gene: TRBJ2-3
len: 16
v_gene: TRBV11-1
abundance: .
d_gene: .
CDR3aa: CASSLGAGFRTDTQYF
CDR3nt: TGTGCCAGCAGCTTAGGGGCGGGATTCCGCACAGATACGCAGTATTTT

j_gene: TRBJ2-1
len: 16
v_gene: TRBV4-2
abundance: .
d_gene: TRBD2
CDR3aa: CASSRTLAGGTNEQFF
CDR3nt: TGTGCCAGCAGCCGGACATTGGCGGGGGGCACCAATGAGCAGTTCTTC

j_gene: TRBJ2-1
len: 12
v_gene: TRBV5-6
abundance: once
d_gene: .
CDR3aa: CASSLNAGEQFF
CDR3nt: TGTGCCAGCAGCTTGAACGCGGGGGAGCAGTTCTTC

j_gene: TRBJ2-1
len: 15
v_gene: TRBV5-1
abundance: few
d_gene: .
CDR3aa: CASSTRGGGRDEQFF
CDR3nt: TGCGCCAGCAGCACCCGTGGTGGGGGGCGGGATGAGCAGTTCTTC

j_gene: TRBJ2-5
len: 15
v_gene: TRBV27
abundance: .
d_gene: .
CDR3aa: CASSTPRGAQETQYF
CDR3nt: TGTGCCAGCAGTACCCCCAGGGGGGCCCAAGAGACCCAGTACTTC

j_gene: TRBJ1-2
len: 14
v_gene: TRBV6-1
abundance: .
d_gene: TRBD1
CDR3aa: CASSRPGQGDGYTF
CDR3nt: TGTGCCAGCAGTAGACCGGGACAGGGCGATGGCTACACCTTC

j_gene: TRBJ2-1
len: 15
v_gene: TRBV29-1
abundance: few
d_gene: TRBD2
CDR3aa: CSVEDAERGGYEQFF
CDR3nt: TGCAGCGTTGAAGATGCAGAGCGGGGGGGGTATGAGCAGTTCTTC